This TCR beta chain derives from a study of blood T cell repertoires in COVID-19. About the research overall: PBMCs, B-cell-depleted T cells, or T cells provided the cDNA or gDNA that made up the material.

Germline lookup yields CDR1 SNHLY and CDR2 FYNNEI. This CDR3 region has 16 residues. J gave up 2 bases and V 7 bases, and 6 bases lay outside the gene matches. Clones were read by immunoSEQ multiplex PCR, and TCRdb kept only the in-frame ones, dropping some. In the table there are approximately 280,000 clones, roughly 90% of which are singletons. Sequenced input: peripheral blood. This receptor was taken from an older woman with acute or convalescent COVID-19. This chain uses TRBV2 with TRBJ1-5; 12 bases are shared with TRBD1. This CDR3 is CASNRDRGLGNQPQHF. The CDR3 DNA reads as TGTGCCAGCAACCGGGACAGGGGGCTTGGCAATCAGCCCCAGCATTTT.